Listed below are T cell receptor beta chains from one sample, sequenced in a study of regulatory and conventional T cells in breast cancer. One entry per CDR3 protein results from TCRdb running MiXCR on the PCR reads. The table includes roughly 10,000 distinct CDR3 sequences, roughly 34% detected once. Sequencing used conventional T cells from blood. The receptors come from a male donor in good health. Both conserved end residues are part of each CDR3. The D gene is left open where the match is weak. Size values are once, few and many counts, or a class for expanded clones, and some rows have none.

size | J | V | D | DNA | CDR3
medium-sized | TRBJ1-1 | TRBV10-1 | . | TGCGCCAGCAGTGAGTCAGGGCAGGGGTCTTTGAACACTGAAGCTTTCTTT | CASSESGQGSLNTEAFF
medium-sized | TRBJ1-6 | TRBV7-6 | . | TGTGCCAGCAGCCCGACACTGAGCTCCTATAATTCACCCCTCCACTTT | CASSPTLSSYNSPLHF
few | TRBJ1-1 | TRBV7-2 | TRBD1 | TGTGCCAGCAGCGGGGGACAGCGGAACACTGAAGCTTTCTTT | CASSGGQRNTEAFF
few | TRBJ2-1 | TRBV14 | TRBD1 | TGTGCCAGCAGGGGTTCCGGGACAGGTTTCTACAATGAGCAGTTCTTC | CASRGSGTGFYNEQFF
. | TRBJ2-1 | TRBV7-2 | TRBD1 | TGTGCCAGCAGCGCCAGGACAGGGGGCAATGAGCAGTTCTTC | CASSARTGGNEQFF
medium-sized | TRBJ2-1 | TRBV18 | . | TGTGCCAGCTCCCTTGACAATGAGCAGTTCTTC | CASSLDNEQFF
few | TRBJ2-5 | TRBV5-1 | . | TGCGCCAGCAGCTTGTCTCCAGGGGCGTTTCGACAACAAGAGACCCAGTACTTC | CASSLSPGAFRQQETQYF
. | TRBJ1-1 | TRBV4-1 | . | TGCGCCAGCAGCCAAGTCTTTCGGGTGCGGCAGAACACTGAAGCTTTCTTT | CASSQVFRVRQNTEAFF
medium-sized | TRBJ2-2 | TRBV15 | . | TGTGCCACCAGCAGAGGAGGCGGCGCCGGGGAGCTGTTTTTT | CATSRGGGAGELFF
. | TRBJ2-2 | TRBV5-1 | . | TGCGCCAGCAGCTCATCCCCGGGGGCGCGAGACACCGGGGAGCTGTTTTTT | CASSSSPGARDTGELFF
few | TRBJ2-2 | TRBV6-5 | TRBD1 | TGTGCAAGCCGGGGACAGGGGTCCACCGGGGAGCTGTTTTTT | CASRGQGSTGELFF
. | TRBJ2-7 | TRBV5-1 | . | TGCGCCAGCAGCTTGGGCCTCAAACAGAGCTACGAGCAGTACTTC | CASSLGLKQSYEQYF
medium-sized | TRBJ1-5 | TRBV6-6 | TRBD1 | TGTGCCAGCAGTTACATGGACAGGGCCAATCAGCCCCAGCATTTT | CASSYMDRANQPQHF
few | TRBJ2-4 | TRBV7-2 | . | TGTGCCAGCAGCTTAGGGGCCAAAAACATTCAGTACTTC | CASSLGAKNIQYF
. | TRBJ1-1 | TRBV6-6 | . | TGTGCCAGCAGTTACTCGATACAGACTGAAGCTTTCTTT | CASSYSIQTEAFF
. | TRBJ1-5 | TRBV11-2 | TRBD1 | TGTGCCGGCAGCTCAGGGGGGCGGCCCCAGCATTTT | CAGSSGGRPQHF
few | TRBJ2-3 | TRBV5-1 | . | TGCGCCAGCAGCTTGAGGTCGGCAGATACGCAGTATTTT | CASSLRSADTQYF
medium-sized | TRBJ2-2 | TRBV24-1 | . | TGTGCCACCACCACGGGAACCGGGGAGCTGTTTTTT | CATTTGTGELFF
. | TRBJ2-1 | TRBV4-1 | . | TGCGCCAGCAGCCGCGGGGGCCACAATGAGCAGTTCTTC | CASSRGGHNEQFF
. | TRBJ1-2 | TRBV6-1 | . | TGTGCCAGCAGCTACAGGGTTGGCAACGATGGCTACACCTTC | CASSYRVGNDGYTF
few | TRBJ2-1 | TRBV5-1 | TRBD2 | TGCGCCAGCAGCCCCGGCGGGGGCTACAATGAGCAGTTCTTC | CASSPGGGYNEQFF
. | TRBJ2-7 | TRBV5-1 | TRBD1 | TGCGCCAGCAGCACACAGGGGGTGCGCTCCTACGAGCAGTACTTC | CASSTQGVRSYEQYF
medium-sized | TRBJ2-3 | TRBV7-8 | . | TGTGCCAGCAGCCCCCGGCCAGACACAGATACGCAGTATTTT | CASSPRPDTDTQYF
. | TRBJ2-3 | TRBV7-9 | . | TGTGCCAGCAGCTTAGCAGATTGGCTAGAGGCGTGGGATACGCAGTATTTT | CASSLADWLEAWDTQYF
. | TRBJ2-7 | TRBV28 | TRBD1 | TGTGCCAGCAGTCCAAGCCCGGGACAGGGGGCTTCTTCCTACGAGCAGTACTTC | CASSPSPGQGASSYEQYF
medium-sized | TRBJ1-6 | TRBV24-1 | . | TGTGCCACCTCTAGGGACTTACGTAATTCACCCCTCCACTTT | CATSRDLRNSPLHF
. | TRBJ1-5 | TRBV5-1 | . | TGCGCCAGCAGCCCGGACGGGGATCAGCCCCAGCATTTT | CASSPDGDQPQHF
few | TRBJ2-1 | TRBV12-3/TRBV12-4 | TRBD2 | TGTGCCAGCAGTTTGACTAGCTTCCATGAGCAGTTCTTC | CASSLTSFHEQFF
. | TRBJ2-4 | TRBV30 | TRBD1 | TGTGCCGCCCGGGACAGGGTTTCTTGGGCCAAAAACATTCAGTACTTC | CAARDRVSWAKNIQYF
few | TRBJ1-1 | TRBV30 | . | TGTGCCTGGAGTGGAGGGAGGGGAGTGGGCACTGAAGCTTTCTTT | CAWSGGRGVGTEAFF
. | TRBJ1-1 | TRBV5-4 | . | TGTGCCAGCAGCCCCGGCGGGAACCCTGGGGCTTTCTTT | CASSPGGNPGAFF
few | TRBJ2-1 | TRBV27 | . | TGTGCCAGCAGTCTTGTCGGACTAACCAATGAGCAGTTCTTC | CASSLVGLTNEQFF
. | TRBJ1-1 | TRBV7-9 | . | TGTGCCAGCAGCTCAGGCCAGCTCCCCACTGAAGCTTCCTTT | CASSSGQLPTEASF
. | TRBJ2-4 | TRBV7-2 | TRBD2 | TGTGCCAGCAGCCTGGGACTAGGAGGAATCATTCAGTACTTC | CASSLGLGGIIQYF
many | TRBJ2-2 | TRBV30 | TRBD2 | TGTGCCTGGAGTGTAGGCAGGGAGGGCGGGGAGCTGTTTTTT | CAWSVGREGGELFF
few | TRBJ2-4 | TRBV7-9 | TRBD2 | TGTGCCAGCAGCAGGGGACTAGCGGACAAAAACATTCAGTACTTC | CASSRGLADKNIQYF
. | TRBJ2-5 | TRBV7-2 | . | TGTGCCAGCAGCTTAAGGGGGGGGGGCTACCAAGAGACCCAGTACTTC | CASSLRGGGYQETQYF
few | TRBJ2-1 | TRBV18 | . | TGTGCCAGCTCACCTATCCGGGGCGCCTACAATGAGCAGTTCTTC | CASSPIRGAYNEQFF
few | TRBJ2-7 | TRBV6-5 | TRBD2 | TGTGCCAGCAGTCTCCGGGAGGGATCCTACGAGCAGTACTTC | CASSLREGSYEQYF
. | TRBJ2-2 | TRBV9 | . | TGTGCCAGCAGCGCAAGGACACCATACACCGGGGAGCTGTTTTTT | CASSARTPYTGELFF